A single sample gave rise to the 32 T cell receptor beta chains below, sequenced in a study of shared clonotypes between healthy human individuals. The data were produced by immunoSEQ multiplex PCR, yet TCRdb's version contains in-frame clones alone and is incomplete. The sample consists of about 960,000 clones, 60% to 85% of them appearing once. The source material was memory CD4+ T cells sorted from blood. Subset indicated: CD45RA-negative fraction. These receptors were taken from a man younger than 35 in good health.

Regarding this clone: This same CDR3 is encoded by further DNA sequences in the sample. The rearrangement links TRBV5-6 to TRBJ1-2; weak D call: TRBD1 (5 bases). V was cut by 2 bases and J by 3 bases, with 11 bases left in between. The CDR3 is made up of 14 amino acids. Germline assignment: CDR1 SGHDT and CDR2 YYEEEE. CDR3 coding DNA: TGTGCCAGCAGCTTTCTTGGGACGGACTATGGCTACACCTTC. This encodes CASSFLGTDYGYTF.

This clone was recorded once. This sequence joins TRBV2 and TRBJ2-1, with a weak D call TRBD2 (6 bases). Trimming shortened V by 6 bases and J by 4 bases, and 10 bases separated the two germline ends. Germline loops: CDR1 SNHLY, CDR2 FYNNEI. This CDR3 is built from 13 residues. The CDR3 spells CASRGLQYNEQFF. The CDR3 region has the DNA TGTGCCAGCAGGGGACTCCAGTACAATGAGCAGTTCTTC.

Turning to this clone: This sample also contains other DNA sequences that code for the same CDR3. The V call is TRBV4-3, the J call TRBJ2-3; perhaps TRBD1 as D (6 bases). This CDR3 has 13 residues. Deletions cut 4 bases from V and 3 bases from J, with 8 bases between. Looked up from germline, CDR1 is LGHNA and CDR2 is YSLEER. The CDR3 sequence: CASSRRGTDTQYF. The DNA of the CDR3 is TGCGCCAGCAGCCGAAGGGGGACAGATACGCAGTATTTT.

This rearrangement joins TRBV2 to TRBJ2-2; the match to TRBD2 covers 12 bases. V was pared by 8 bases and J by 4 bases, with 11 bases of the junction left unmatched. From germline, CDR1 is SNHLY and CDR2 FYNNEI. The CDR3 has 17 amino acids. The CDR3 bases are TGTGCCAGCGTGTCTGTGACTAGCGGGAGTTCCACCGGGGAGCTGTTTTTT. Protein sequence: CASVSVTSGSSTGELFF.

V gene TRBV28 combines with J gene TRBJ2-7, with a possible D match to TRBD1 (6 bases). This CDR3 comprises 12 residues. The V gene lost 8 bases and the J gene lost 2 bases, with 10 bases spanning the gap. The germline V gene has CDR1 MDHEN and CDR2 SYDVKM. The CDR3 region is CASGTPPYEQYF. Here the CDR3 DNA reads TGTGCCAGCGGGACACCTCCCTACGAGCAGTACTTC.

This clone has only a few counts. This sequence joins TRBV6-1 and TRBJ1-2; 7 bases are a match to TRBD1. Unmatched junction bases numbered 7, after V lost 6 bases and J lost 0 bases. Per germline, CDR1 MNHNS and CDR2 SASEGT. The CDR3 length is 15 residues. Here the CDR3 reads CASRFWDSSNYGYTF. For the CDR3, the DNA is TGTGCCAGCAGATTTTGGGACAGCTCTAACTATGGCTACACCTTC.

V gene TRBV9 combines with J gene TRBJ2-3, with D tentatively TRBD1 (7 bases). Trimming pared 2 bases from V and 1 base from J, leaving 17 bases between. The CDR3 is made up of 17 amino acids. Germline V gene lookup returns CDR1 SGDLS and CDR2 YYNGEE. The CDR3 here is CASSVRGTEEGTDTQYF. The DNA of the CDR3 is TGTGCCAGCAGCGTCCGGGGGACAGAAGAGGGCACAGATACGCAGTATTTT.

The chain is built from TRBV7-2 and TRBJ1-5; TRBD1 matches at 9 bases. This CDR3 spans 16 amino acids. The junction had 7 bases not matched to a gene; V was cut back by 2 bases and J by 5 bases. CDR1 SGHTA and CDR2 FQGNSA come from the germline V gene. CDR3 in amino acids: CASSLWVTGGDQPQHF. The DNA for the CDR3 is TGTGCCAGCAGCTTATGGGTGACAGGGGGGGATCAGCCCCAGCATTTT.

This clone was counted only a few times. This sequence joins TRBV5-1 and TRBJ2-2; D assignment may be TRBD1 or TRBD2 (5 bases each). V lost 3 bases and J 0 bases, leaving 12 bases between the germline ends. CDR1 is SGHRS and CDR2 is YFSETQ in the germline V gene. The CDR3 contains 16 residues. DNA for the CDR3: TGCGCCAGCAGCTCCAGGGCGGGTACGAACACCGGGGAGCTGTTTTTT. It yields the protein CASSSRAGTNTGELFF.

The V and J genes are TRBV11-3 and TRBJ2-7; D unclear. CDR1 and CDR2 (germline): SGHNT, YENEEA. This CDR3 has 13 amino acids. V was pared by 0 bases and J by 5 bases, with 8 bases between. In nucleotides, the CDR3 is TGTGCCAGCAGCTTAGATAATAGCAACGAGCAGTACTTC. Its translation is CASSLDNSNEQYF. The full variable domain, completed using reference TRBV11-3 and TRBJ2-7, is EAGVVQSPRYKIIEKKQPVAFWCNPISGHNTLYWYLQNLGQGPELLIRYENEEAVDDSQLPKDRFSAERLKGVDSTLKIQPAELGDSAVYLCASSLDNSNEQYFGPGTRLTVT.

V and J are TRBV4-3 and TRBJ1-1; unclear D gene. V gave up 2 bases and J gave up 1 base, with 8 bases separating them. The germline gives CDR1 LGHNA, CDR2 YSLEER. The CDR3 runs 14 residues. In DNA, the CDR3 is TGCGCCAGCAGCCAATTCCGCGGGAACACTGAAGCTTTCTTT. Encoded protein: CASSQFRGNTEAFF.

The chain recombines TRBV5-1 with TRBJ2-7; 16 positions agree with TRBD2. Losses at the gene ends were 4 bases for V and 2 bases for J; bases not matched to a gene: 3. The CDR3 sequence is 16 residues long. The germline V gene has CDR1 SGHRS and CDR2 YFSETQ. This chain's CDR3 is CASSPGTSGRAYEQYF. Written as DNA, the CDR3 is TGCGCCAGCAGCCCCGGGACTAGCGGGAGGGCCTACGAGCAGTACTTC.

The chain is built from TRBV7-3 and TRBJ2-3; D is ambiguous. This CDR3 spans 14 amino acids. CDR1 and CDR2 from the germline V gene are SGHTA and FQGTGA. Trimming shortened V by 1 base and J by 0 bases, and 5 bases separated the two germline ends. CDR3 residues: CASSLSQSTDTQYF. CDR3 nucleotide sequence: TGTGCCAGCAGCTTAAGCCAAAGCACAGATACGCAGTATTTT. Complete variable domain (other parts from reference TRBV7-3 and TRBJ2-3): GAGVSQTPSNKVTEKGKYVELRCDPISGHTALYWYRQSLGQGPEFLIYFQGTGAADDSGLPNDRFFAVRPEGSVSTLKIQRTERGDSAVYLCASSLSQSTDTQYFGPGTRLTVL.

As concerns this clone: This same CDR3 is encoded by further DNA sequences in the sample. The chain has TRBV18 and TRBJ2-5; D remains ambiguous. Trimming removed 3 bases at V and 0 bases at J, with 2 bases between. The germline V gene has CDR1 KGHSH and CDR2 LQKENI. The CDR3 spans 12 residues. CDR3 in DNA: TGTGCCAGCTCACCGAACCAAGAGACCCAGTACTTC. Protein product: CASSPNQETQYF.

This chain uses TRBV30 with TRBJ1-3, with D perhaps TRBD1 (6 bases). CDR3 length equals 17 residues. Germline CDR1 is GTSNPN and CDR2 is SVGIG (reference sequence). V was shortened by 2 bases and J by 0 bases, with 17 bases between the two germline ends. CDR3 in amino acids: CAWSPTLRGFSGNTIYF. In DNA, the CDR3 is TGTGCCTGGAGTCCGACCCTAAGGGGGTTCTCTGGAAACACCATATATTTT. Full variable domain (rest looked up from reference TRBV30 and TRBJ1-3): SQTIHQWPATLVQPVGSPLSLECTVEGTSNPNLYWYRQAAGRGLQLLFYSVGIGQISSEVPQNLSASRPQDRQFILSSKKLLLSDSGFYLCAWSPTLRGFSGNTIYFGEGSWLTVV.

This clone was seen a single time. The CDR3: CASRRIQGPTGYGYTF. DNA for the CDR3: TGTGCCAGCAGACGGATCCAGGGACCAACGGGGTATGGCTACACCTTC. The V call is TRBV7-9, the J call TRBJ1-2, with TRBD1 as a possible D gene (5 bases). The V gene lost 6 bases and the J gene lost 5 bases, with 22 bases spanning the gap. The germline V gene encodes CDR1 SEHNR and CDR2 FQNEAQ (reference sequence). This CDR3 has 16 residues.

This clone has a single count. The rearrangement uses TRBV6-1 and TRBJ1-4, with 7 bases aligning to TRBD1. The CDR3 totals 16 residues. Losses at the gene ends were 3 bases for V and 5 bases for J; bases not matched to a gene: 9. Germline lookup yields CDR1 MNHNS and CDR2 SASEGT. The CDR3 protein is CASSDFGTAVNEKLFF. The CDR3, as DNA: TGTGCCAGCAGTGACTTTGGGACAGCTGTAAATGAAAAACTGTTTTTT.

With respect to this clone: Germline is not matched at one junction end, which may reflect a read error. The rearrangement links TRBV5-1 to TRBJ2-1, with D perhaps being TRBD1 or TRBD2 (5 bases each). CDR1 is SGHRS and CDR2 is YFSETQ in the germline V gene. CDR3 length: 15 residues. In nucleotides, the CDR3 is TGCGCCAGCAGCTCCTCCGGGACCTCCAACAATGAGCAGTTCTTC. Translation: CASSSSGTSNNEQFF.

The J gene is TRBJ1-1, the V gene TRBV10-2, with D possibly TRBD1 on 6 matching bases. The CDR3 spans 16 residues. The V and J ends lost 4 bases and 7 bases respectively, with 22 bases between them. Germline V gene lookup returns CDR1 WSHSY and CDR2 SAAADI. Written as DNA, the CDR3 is TGCGCCAGCAGTGGAGGGGGGCGCGTGGTGGGCGTTGAAGCTTTCTTT. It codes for CASSGGGRVVGVEAFF.

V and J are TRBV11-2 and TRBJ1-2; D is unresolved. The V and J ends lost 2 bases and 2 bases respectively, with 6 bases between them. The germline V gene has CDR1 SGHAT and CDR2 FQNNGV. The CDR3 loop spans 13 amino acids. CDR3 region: CASSLRGNYGYTF. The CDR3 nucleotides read TGTGCCAGCAGCTTACGGGGAAACTATGGCTACACCTTC.

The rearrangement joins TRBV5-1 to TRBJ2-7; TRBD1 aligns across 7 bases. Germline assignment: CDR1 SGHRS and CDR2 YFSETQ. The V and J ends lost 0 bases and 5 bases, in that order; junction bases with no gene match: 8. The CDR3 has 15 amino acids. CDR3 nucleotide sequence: TGCGCCAGCAGCTTGGAGGCAGGGGGAAGCCACGAGCAGTACTTC. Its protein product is CASSLEAGGSHEQYF.

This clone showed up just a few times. Here the CDR3 reads CASSLALGGNYGYTF. In nucleotides, the CDR3 is TGTGCCAGCAGCTTAGCGCTGGGGGGGAACTATGGCTACACCTTC. The chain couples TRBV7-9 to TRBJ1-2; perhaps TRBD1 as D (5 bases). Germline V gene sequence: CDR1 SEHNR, CDR2 FQNEAQ (reference sequence). Deletions cut 0 bases from V and 2 bases from J, with 10 bases between. The CDR3 loop spans 15 amino acids.

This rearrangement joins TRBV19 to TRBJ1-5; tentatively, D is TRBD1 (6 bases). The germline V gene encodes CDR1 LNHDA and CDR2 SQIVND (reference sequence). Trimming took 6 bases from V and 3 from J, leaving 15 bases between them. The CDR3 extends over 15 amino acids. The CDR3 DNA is TGTGCCAGTAGGGAACTGGACAGTGACAATCAGCCCCAGCATTTT. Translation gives CASRELDSDNQPQHF.

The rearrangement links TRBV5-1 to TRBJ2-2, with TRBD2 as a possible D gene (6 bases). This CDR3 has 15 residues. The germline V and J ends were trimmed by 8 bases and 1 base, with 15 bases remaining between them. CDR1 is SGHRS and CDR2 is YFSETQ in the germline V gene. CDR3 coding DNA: TGCGCCAGTAGGAGGGTAGCGGAGAACACCGGGGAGCTGTTTTTT. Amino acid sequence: CASRRVAENTGELFF.

The CDR3 loop reads CASSPLQGIGPKTQYF. The CDR3, as DNA: TGTGCCAGCAGCCCCCTACAGGGAATCGGGCCGAAGACCCAGTACTTC. The chain joins TRBV14 to TRBJ2-5; D is possibly TRBD1 (6 bases). The germline gives CDR1 SGHDN, CDR2 FVKESK. The V and J ends lost 4 bases and 6 bases respectively, with 21 bases between them. This CDR3 is built from 16 residues.

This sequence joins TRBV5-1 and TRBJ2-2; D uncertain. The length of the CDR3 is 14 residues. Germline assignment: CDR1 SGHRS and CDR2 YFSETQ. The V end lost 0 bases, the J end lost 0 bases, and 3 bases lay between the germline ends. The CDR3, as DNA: TGCGCCAGCAGCTTGGCAACGAACACCGGGGAGCTGTTTTTT. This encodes CASSLATNTGELFF.

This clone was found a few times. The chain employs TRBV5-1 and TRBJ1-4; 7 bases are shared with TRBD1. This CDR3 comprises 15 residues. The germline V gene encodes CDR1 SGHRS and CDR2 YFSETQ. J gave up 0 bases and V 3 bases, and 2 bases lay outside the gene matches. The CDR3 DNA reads TGCGCCAGCAGCTACCAGGGGGCAACTAATGAAAAACTGTTTTTT. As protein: CASSYQGATNEKLFF.

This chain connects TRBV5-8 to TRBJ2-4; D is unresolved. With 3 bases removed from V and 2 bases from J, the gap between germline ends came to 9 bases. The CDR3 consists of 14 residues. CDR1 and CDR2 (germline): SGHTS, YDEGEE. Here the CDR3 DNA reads TGTGCCAGCAGCTCAACCGGGTCCAAAAACATTCAGTACTTC. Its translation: CASSSTGSKNIQYF.

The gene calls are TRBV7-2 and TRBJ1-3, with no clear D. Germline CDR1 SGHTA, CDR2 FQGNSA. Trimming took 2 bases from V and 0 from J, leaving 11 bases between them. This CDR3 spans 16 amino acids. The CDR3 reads CASSLKYTVSGNTIYF. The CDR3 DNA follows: TGTGCCAGCAGCTTAAAATATACGGTCTCTGGAAACACCATATATTTT.

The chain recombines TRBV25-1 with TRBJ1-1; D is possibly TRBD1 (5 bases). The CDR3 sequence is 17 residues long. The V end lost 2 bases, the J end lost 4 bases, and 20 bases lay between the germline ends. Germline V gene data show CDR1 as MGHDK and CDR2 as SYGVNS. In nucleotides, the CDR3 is TGTGCCAGCAGTGAACGGAACCTCCGGGGCAGAGGCACTGAAGCTTTCTTT. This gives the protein CASSERNLRGRGTEAFF.

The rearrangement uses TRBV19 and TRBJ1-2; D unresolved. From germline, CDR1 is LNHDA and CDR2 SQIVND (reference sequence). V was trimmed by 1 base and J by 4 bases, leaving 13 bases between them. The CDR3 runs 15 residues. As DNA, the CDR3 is TGTGCCAGTAGTATAGGATCGGACCGCAGCTATGGCTACACCTTC. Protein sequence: CASSIGSDRSYGYTF.

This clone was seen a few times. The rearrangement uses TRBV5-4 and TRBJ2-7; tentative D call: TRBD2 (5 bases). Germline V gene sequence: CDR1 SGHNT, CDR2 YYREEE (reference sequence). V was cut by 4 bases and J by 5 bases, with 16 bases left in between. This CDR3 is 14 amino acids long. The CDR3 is CASSPTVAGDEQYF. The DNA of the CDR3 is TGTGCCAGCAGCCCCACGGTCGCCGGGGACGAGCAGTACTTC.